Each of the 20 T cell receptor beta chains below was sequenced from the same sample in a study of blood T cell repertoires in COVID-19. Measured with immunoSEQ multiplex PCR; TCRdb has only the in-frame clones, and not every one. The sample lists approximately 99,000 clones, 65% to 85% occurring once. Sequencing was performed on peripheral blood. These receptor sequences come from a man between 65 and 85 years old with active or convalescent COVID-19.

V and J are TRBV7-2 and TRBJ2-1, with TRBD1 matching over 7 bases. The CDR3 totals 14 residues. The trim removed 4 bases at V and 5 bases at J, leaving 5 bases unmatched. The germline V gene has CDR1 SGHTA and CDR2 FQGNSA. DNA for the CDR3: TGTGCCAGCAGCTCCGGACAGGCGGACAATGAGCAGTTCTTC. Its translation: CASSSGQADNEQFF.

This chain connects TRBV6-5 to TRBJ2-5; possibly TRBD2 for D (6 bases). The V end was cut by 2 bases, the J end by 1 base, with 11 bases between. This CDR3 contains 15 residues. From germline, CDR1 is MNHEY and CDR2 SVGAGI. CDR3 sequence (DNA): TGTGCCAGCAGTTACGGTTGGGGAGGCCAAGAGACCCAGTACTTC. It is translated as CASSYGWGGQETQYF.

The V call is TRBV7-8, the J call TRBJ1-3, with D maybe TRBD1 (5 bases). Between the trimmed V and J ends, which lost 4 bases and 2 bases, there was a span of 15 bases. There are 16 residues in the CDR3. The germline V gene has CDR1 SGHVS and CDR2 FQNEAQ. The CDR3: CASSYLGGFAGNTIYF. In nucleotides, the CDR3 is TGTGCCAGCAGCTACTTGGGGGGGTTCGCTGGAAACACCATATATTTT. Together with reference TRBV7-8 and TRBJ1-3, the CDR3 gives the full variable domain: GAGVSQSPRYKVAKRGQDVALRCDPISGHVSLFWYQQALGQGPEFLTYFQNEAQLDKSGLPSDRFFAERPEGSVSTLKIQRTQQEDSAVYLCASSYLGGFAGNTIYFGEGSWLTVV.

V and J are TRBV7-2 and TRBJ1-3, with TRBD1 as a possible D gene (6 bases). Germline values: CDR1 SGHTA, CDR2 FQGNSA. The length of the CDR3 is 18 residues. V was pared by 5 bases and J by 5 bases, with 25 bases between. The CDR3 DNA sequence: TGTGCCAGCAGCCTGCTGATAGGGACACCTCATTTTCGAAACACCATATATTTT. Translating it yields CASSLLIGTPHFRNTIYF.

V and J are TRBV6-5 and TRBJ1-2; TRBD1 matches at 8 bases. Germline CDR1 MNHEY, CDR2 SVGAGI. The CDR3 spans 14 residues. V dropped 3 bases and J dropped 6; count of bases not matched to a gene: 6. CDR3 bases: TGTGCCAGCAGTTATCGGACAGGGCTCCATGGCTACACCTTC. It codes for CASSYRTGLHGYTF.

The chain employs TRBV7-9 and TRBJ1-6; D ambiguous. CDR1 SEHNR and CDR2 FQNEAQ come from the germline V gene (reference sequence). This CDR3 contains 12 residues. V lost 7 bases, J lost 7 bases, and 8 bases lay in between. The CDR3: CASIRGNSPLHF. The DNA for the CDR3 is TGTGCCAGCATTAGAGGAAATTCACCCCTCCACTTT.

The rearrangement uses TRBV28 and TRBJ2-2; TRBD1 is a possible D gene (7 bases). V gave up 6 bases and J gave up 5 bases, with 16 bases separating them. The CDR3 is 15 amino acids. Germline V gene sequence: CDR1 MDHEN, CDR2 SYDVKM. CDR3 coding DNA: TGTGCCAGCAGCACGACAGGGAGGTGGACCGGGGAGCTGTTTTTT. This codes for CASSTTGRWTGELFF.

Of note for this clone: The same CDR3 can be traced to other DNA sequences in this sample. The chain is built from TRBV2 and TRBJ1-1, with D maybe TRBD1 (6 bases). CDR1 is SNHLY, CDR2 FYNNEI, per germline. The length of the CDR3 is 13 residues. V lost 4 bases and J 1 base, leaving 7 bases between the germline ends. The CDR3 DNA is TGTGCCAGCAGTGCACAGGGGAACACTGAAGCTTTCTTT. Translating gives CASSAQGNTEAFF. Full variable domain (outside the CDR3, taken from reference TRBV2 and TRBJ1-1): EPEVTQTPSHQVTQMGQEVILRCVPISNHLYFYWYRQILGQKVEFLVSFYNNEISEKSEIFDDQFSVERPDGSNFTLKIRSTKLEDSAMYFCASSAQGNTEAFFGQGTRLTVV.

The chain links TRBV29-1 to TRBJ1-4; D is ambiguous. The CDR3 totals 13 residues. Germline lookup yields CDR1 SQVTM and CDR2 ANQGSEA. Trimming stripped 5 bases from V and 5 bases from J, with 12 bases between. The CDR3 reads CSVLRDRNEKLFF. Written as DNA, the CDR3 is TGCAGCGTTCTCCGGGATCGGAATGAAAAACTGTTTTTT.

The chain has TRBV4-1 and TRBJ1-4; 10 bases align to TRBD1. The germline CDR1 and CDR2 sequences are MGHRA and YSYEKL. The CDR3 contains 17 residues. The junction had 10 bases not matched to a gene; V was cut back by 1 base and J by 8 bases. The CDR3 here is CASSQGLGRDRGEKLFF. The DNA for the CDR3 is TGCGCCAGCAGCCAAGGTTTGGGACGGGACAGGGGAGAAAAACTGTTTTTT.

The chain uses TRBV7-6 and TRBJ1-1, with D unresolved. The V end lost 2 bases, the J end lost 6 bases, and 13 bases lay between the germline ends. Germline V lookup: CDR1 SGHVS, CDR2 FNYEAQ. This CDR3 spans 14 amino acids. CDR3 coding DNA: TGTGCCAGCAGCTTAACGTTCAAGGCGGCTGAAGCTTTCTTT. Protein product: CASSLTFKAAEAFF.

This chain joins TRBV27 and TRBJ1-5, with D possibly TRBD1 on 6 matching bases. V was clipped by 1 base and J by 5 bases, with 12 bases between them. The CDR3 is 15 amino acids. Germline CDR1 and CDR2: MNHEY and SMNVEV (reference sequence). The CDR3 bases are TGTGCCAGCAGTTTATACGGGGGGGCTGATCAGCCCCAGCATTTT. This sequence encodes CASSLYGGADQPQHF.

V and J are TRBV6-5 and TRBJ2-1; no clear D gene. Germline V gives CDR1 MNHEY, CDR2 SVGAGI. Trimming stripped 2 bases from V and 0 bases from J, with 5 bases between. The CDR3 extends over 14 amino acids. CDR3 region: CASSYGSSYNEQFF. The CDR3 bases are TGTGCCAGCAGTTACGGTAGCTCCTACAATGAGCAGTTCTTC.

The chain couples TRBV5-8 to TRBJ1-3, with unresolved D. Germline V gives CDR1 SGHTS, CDR2 YDEGEE. The CDR3 sequence is 16 residues long. With 2 bases removed from V and 1 base from J, the gap between germline ends came to 13 bases. CDR3 residues: CASSFGPLLSGNTIYF. The CDR3 nucleotides are TGTGCCAGCAGCTTTGGGCCCCTTCTATCTGGAAACACCATATATTTT.

This clone was detected a few times. The identical CDR3 is also encoded by other nucleotide sequences in the sample. The chain employs TRBV9 and TRBJ1-6, with 8 bases lining up with TRBD1. V dropped 0 bases and J dropped 9; count of bases not matched to a gene: 5. The V gene's germline CDR1 is SGDLS and CDR2 YYNGEE. The CDR3 sequence is 15 residues long. The CDR3 DNA follows: TGTGCCAGCAGCGTAGGTCAGGGGGCGGGTTCACCCCTCCACTTT. It yields the protein CASSVGQGAGSPLHF.

V gene TRBV18 combines with J gene TRBJ2-1; no reliable D call. Per germline, CDR1 KGHSH and CDR2 LQKENI. The V end lost 3 bases, the J end lost 0 bases, and 9 bases lay between the germline ends. The CDR3 consists of 15 residues. The CDR3 DNA reads as TGTGCCAGCTCACCTTACGTGAGCTCCTACAATGAGCAGTTCTTC. Protein sequence: CASSPYVSSYNEQFF.

The rearrangement links TRBV27 to TRBJ1-5, with a tentative D call TRBD1 (6 bases). The germline V gene has CDR1 MNHEY and CDR2 SMNVEV (reference sequence). V was trimmed by 10 bases and J by 1 base, leaving 20 bases between them. This CDR3 contains 16 residues. The CDR3: CATVTGGGYSNQPQHF. DNA for the CDR3: TGTGCCACCGTTACGGGGGGCGGGTACAGCAATCAGCCCCAGCATTTT.

This clone was seen just once. The chain links TRBV2 to TRBJ2-5; D unresolved. Trimming cost V 3 bases and J 8 bases, with 13 bases left between them. CDR3 length: 13 residues. CDR1 SNHLY and CDR2 FYNNEI come from the germline V gene. This CDR3 reads CASSELPDGTQYF. CDR3 nucleotides: TGTGCCAGCAGTGAGCTCCCAGATGGTACCCAGTACTTC.

This clone was recorded a few times. CDR3 DNA sequence: TGTGCCAGCAGATCGACCGGGAACCCCGTACTCGGGGGCTACACCTTC. Amino acid sequence: CASRSTGNPVLGGYTF. The chain is built from TRBV28 and TRBJ1-2; no reliable D call. Germline values: CDR1 MDHEN, CDR2 SYDVKM. V was shortened by 6 bases and J by 8 bases, with 25 bases between the two germline ends. This CDR3 contains 16 residues.

The chain recombines TRBV7-2 with TRBJ2-7, with D maybe TRBD1 (5 bases). Trimming stripped 2 bases from V and 2 bases from J, with 13 bases between. The CDR3 has 15 amino acids. Germline V gives CDR1 SGHTA, CDR2 FQGNSA. CDR3 residues: CASSLTDSLTYEQYF. CDR3 DNA: TGTGCCAGCAGCTTAACCGACAGCCTGACCTACGAGCAGTACTTC.